The following is a TCR beta chain sequence with its context. Its antigen is still unknown. Base-call qualities are not available, and no considerably larger clone is one nucleotide away. V is cut by 0 bases and J by 11 bases, and the space between the germline ends is 13 bases. The CDR3 spans 13 residues, from the cysteine through the phenylalanine. The entry retains the CDR3 DNA only, 39 bases that are in frame from base 1. Looking up the germline V gene yields CDR1 MNHEY and CDR2 SVGAGI. To be included, a participant needed at least one PBMC sample from before ART initiation plus at least two post-ART samples. All participants with HIV were treated in the United States of America. Before DNA extraction, cryopreserved samples of about 1-11 million PBMC were thawed and then washed. At the time of the earliest PBMC sample, participants with HIV were aged between roughly 20 and 54 years. Per participant, PBMC samples came from 1-4 timepoints prior to ART initiation and 2-8 timepoints following ART initiation, for a median of 7 samples. For every participant, serial HIV viral load, CD4+ T-cell count, ART history and demographic data were obtained. Genomic DNA was extracted from unsorted PBMC with a Qiagen kit on a QIAcube, processed in batches of 12 samples.

The immunoSEQ hsTCRB v3.0 assay was used at survey level resolution for TRB variable region sequencing. TRB sequencing targeted a depth of about 40,000-50,000 T-cell genomes per sample. Pooled TRB libraries were sequenced on an Illumina MiSeq with a v3 150-cycle kit. The authors' analysis ran thus. Repertoire analysis ran in R within a reproducible Nextflow workflow covering QC, data transformation and analysis. LymphoSeq2, an R package for exploring AIRR-Seq data, was used to implement custom analyses. A few samples that produced fewer than 5000 total TRB sequences were removed, so approximately 190 HIV repertoires were analyzed. Of the roughly 180 retained HIV repertoires, roughly 61 were collected before and 129 after ART initiation. Repertoires were downsampled to 5000 TRB nucleotide sequences, and summary statistics were averaged over 100 downsampling iterations. Only TRB sequences with CDR3 regions of at least seven amino acids were retained for analysis. A Shannon entropy-derived clonality score and the Gini coefficient were used to measure diversity. Repertoire networks linked the top 5000 CDR3 amino acid sequences whenever two sequences differed by an edit distance of one. For TRB CDR3 amino acid sequences, GLIPH2 was used to predict antigen specificity groups and MHC restriction. To flag known associations with CMV, EBV, HIV or tissue antigens, CDR3 amino acid sequences were compared against VDJdb and McPAS-TCR. Pre-ART, post-ART and control groups were compared with Wilcoxon signed-rank tests and Holm-Bonferroni correction. What TCRdb holds here is the immuneACCESS table cut down to in-frame rearrangements. Part of the clones is not present; checked against another copy, under half of the missing clones reflect an unresolved V gene, and the others are unexplained. The DNA was the basis for D and trimming; V, J and clone size are from that table. This sample comprises some 22,000 clones, 88% of them detected only once. Jointly, the top ten make up 6.4% of the sample.

The data were taken from a study of long-term antiretroviral therapy in people with HIV (dated by TCRdb to between 2020 and 2023). In terms of the full investigation: The earliest samples were collected roughly a decade before the 2015 WHO recommendation for immediate ART, at a time when ART was usually postponed until CD4 counts fell. This retrospective serial study examined whether starting ART and sustained HIV suppression were associated with changes in the composition and diversity of the TRB repertoire in peripheral blood. A total of 150 to 200 cryopreserved PBMC samples came from roughly 30 adults with confirmed HIV infection and were collected serially over a mean of approximately 6 years (range 1-12). About 35% of the 30 participants with HIV were female. No cross-contamination during QIAcube processing was seen in test extractions of a monoclonal T-cell line run alongside around 34 polyclonal samples.

Overall study results and their limits: Samples dated from about 2003 to 2018, and the ART regimens used may be less effective than current ones. CDR3 length ranges in HIV repertoires were narrower than in controls, and network structure suggested an antigen-experienced repertoire with only a slight naive shift after ART. Owing to limited PBMC availability, only the TCR beta chain was sequenced, without alpha chain pairing. Inferences about post-ART repertoire changes are limited because no data were available on ART adherence, viral resistance or therapy changes. Because pre-ART samples had limited cell numbers, unsorted PBMC were profiled rather than sorted CD4+ and CD8+ T cells. Starting ART was linked to a significant rise in TRB diversity, yet even after long-term ART the diversity remained significantly lower than in transplant donor controls. The repertoire was dominated across all time points by expanded TRB clones identified before ART initiation, although this dominance was seen to fluctuate and to decrease in many PLHIV after ART.

The chain couples TRBV6-5 to TRBJ1-1, and possibly TRBD1, on 5 matching bases. This specimen consisted of unsorted PBMCs, obtained 0.6 years after starting antiretroviral therapy. The sequence came from a man between 60 and 75 years old with HIV. The CDR3 region reads CASSYSGTQEAFF. DNA sequence: TGTGCCAGCAGTTACTCAGGGACCCAGGAGGCTTTCTTT.